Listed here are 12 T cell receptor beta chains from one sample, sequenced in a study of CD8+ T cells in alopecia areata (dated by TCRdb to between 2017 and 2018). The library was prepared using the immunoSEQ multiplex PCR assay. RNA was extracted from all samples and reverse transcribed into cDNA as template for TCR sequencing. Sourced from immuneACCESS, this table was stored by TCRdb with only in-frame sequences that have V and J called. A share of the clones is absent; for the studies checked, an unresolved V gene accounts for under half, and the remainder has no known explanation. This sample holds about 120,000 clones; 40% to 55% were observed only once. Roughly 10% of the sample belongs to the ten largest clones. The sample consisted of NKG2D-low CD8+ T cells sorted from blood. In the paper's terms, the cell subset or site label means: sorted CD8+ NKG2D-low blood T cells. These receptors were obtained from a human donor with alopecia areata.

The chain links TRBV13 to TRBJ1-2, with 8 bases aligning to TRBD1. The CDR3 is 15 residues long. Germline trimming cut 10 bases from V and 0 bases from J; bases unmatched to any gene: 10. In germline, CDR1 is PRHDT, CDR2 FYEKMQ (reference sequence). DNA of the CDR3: TGTGCCACCGAAACAGGGACAGGTTCTAACTATGGCTACACCTTC. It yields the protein CATETGTGSNYGYTF. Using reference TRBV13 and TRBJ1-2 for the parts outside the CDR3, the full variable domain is AAGVIQSPRHLIKEKRETATLKCYPIPRHDTVYWYQQGPGQDPQFLISFYEKMQSDKGSIPDRFSAQQFSDYHSELNMSSLELGDSALYFCATETGTGSNYGYTFGSGTRLTVV.

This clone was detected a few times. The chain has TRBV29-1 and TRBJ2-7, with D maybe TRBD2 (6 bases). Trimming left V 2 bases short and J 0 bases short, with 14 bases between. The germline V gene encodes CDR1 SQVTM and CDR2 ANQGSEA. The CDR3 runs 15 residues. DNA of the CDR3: TGCAGCGTTGAACCCAGCGGAGGGAGCTCCTACGAGCAGTACTTC. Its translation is CSVEPSGGSSYEQYF.

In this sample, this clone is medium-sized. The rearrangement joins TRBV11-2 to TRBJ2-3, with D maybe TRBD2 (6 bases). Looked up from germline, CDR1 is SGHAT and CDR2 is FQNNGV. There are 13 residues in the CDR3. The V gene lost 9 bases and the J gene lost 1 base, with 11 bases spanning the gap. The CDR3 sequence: CASLASGTDTQYF. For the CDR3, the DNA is TGTGCCAGTCTAGCGTCAGGCACAGATACGCAGTATTTT.

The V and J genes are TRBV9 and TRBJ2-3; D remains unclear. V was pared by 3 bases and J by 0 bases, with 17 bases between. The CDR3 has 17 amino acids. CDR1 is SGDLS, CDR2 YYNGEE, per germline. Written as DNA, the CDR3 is TGTGCCAGCAGCGCGCCTTCAAAAGGTCCCAGCACAGATACGCAGTATTTT. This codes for CASSAPSKGPSTDTQYF.

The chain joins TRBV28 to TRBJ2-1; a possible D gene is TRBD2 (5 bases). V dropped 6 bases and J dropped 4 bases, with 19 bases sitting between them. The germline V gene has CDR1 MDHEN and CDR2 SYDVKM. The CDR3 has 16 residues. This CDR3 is CASSSFNGDTYNEQFF. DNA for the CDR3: TGTGCCAGCAGCTCCTTTAACGGGGATACTTACAATGAGCAGTTCTTC. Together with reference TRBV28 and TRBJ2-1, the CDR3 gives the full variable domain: DVKVTQSSRYLVKRTGEKVFLECVQDMDHENMFWYRQDPGLGLRLIYFSYDVKMKEKGDIPEGYSVSREKKERFSLILESASTNQTSMYLCASSSFNGDTYNEQFFGPGTRLTVL.

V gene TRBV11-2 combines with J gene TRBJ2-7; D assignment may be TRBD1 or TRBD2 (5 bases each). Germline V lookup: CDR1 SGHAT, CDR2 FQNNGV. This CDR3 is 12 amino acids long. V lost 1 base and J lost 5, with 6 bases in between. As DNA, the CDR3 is TGTGCCAGCAGCTTAGGGGGGAACGAGCAGTACTTC. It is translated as CASSLGGNEQYF.

Here the CDR3 DNA reads TGTGCCAGCAGCCAGTTCGGGCTAGAGACCCAGTACTTC. This codes for CASSQFGLETQYF. The chain employs TRBV14 and TRBJ2-5, with D unclear. This CDR3 region has 13 residues. Germline V CDR1 and CDR2: SGHDN, FVKESK. The germline V and J ends were trimmed by 3 bases and 4 bases, with 9 bases remaining between them.

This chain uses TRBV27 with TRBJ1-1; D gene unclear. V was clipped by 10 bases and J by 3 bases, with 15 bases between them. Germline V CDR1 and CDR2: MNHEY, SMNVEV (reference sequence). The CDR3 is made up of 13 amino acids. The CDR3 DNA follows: TGTGCCACCTCAGCTAACGGATACACTGAAGCTTTCTTT. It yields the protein CATSANGYTEAFF.

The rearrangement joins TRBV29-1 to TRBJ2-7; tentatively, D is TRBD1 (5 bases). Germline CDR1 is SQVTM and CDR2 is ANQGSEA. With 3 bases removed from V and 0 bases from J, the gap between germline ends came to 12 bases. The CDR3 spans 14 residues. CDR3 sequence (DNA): TGCAGCGTTGATGCAGGGCTAAGCTCCTACGAGCAGTACTTC. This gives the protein CSVDAGLSSYEQYF.

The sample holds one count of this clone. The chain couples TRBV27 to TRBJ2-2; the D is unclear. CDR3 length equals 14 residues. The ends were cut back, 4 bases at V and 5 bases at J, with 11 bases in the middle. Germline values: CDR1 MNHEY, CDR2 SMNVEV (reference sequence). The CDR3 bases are TGTGCCAGCAGTTACAGTTTGAATACCGGGGAGCTGTTTTTT. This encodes CASSYSLNTGELFF.

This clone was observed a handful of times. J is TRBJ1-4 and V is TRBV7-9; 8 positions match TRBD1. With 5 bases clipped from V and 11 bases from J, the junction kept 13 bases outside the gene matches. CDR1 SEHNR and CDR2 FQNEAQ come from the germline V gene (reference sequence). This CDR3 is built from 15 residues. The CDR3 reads CASSLTDRENRKLFF. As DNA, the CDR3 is TGTGCCAGCAGCCTAACGGACAGGGAGAATCGGAAACTGTTTTTT.

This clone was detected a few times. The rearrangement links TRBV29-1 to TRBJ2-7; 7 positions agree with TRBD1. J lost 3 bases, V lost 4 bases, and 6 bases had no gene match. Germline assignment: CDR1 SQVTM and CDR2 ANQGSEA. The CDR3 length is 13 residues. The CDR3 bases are TGCAGCGTTGTTCAGGGGGATAGCTACGAGCAGTACTTC. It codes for CSVVQGDSYEQYF.